Listed below are T cell receptor beta chains from one sample, sequenced in a study of CD8+CD57+ T cells in acquired aplastic anemia. TCRdb re-derived calls from the reads in MiXCR, one entry per CDR3 protein. The sample holds approximately 150,000 distinct CDR3 sequences, approximately 51% seen once. The sample was sorted CD4+, CD8+, or CD8+CD57+ T cells (not recorded which) from PBMCs. These receptors came from a human donor with aplastic anemia. Both conserved end residues are part of each CDR3. Fields, in order: CDR3 DNA, CDR3 protein, D gene, J gene, V gene, clone size. A D gene is named only where the DNA matches it firmly. Only part of the rows carry a size: once, few, many, or a class if the clone is expanded.

CDR3nt: TGTGCCATCCTTCTTGCAGGGAATGAGCAGTTCTTC
CDR3aa: CAILLAGNEQFF
d_gene: .
j_gene: TRBJ2-1
v_gene: TRBV15
abundance: once

CDR3nt: TGTGCCAGTAGTACTAGCGGGATATCCTACAATGAGCAGTTCTTC
CDR3aa: CASSTSGISYNEQFF
d_gene: TRBD2
j_gene: TRBJ2-1
v_gene: TRBV19
abundance: many

CDR3nt: TGTGCCAGCAGACCGACAGGGCAGCGCTCCTACGAGCAGTACTTC
CDR3aa: CASRPTGQRSYEQYF
d_gene: TRBD1
j_gene: TRBJ2-7
v_gene: TRBV27
abundance: many

CDR3nt: TGTGCCAGCAGCGCCAGACAGGGGGCCAGTTCACCCCTCCACTTT
CDR3aa: CASSARQGASSPLHF
d_gene: TRBD1
j_gene: TRBJ1-6
v_gene: TRBV2
abundance: .

CDR3nt: TGTGCCAGTAGCATAGGGGGACAAAGCACAGATACGCAGTATTTT
CDR3aa: CASSIGGQSTDTQYF
d_gene: .
j_gene: TRBJ2-3
v_gene: TRBV19
abundance: many

CDR3nt: TGTGCCAGCAGCTACGGGACCGCGGGGAACACCATATATTTT
CDR3aa: CASSYGTAGNTIYF
d_gene: .
j_gene: TRBJ1-3
v_gene: TRBV7-2
abundance: many

CDR3nt: TGTGCCAGCAGTGATCTGTTTTCACCCCTCCACTTT
CDR3aa: CASSDLFSPLHF
d_gene: .
j_gene: TRBJ1-6
v_gene: TRBV2
abundance: once

CDR3nt: TGTGCCAGCAGGGACAGAAAGGACACAGATACGCAGTATTTT
CDR3aa: CASRDRKDTDTQYF
d_gene: .
j_gene: TRBJ2-3
v_gene: TRBV7-2
abundance: many

CDR3nt: TGTGCCAGCATCGCGGCTAATGAAAAACTGTTTTTT
CDR3aa: CASIAANEKLFF
d_gene: .
j_gene: TRBJ1-4
v_gene: TRBV2
abundance: many

CDR3nt: TGTGCCAGCAGTTTCAGGGAAGATACGCAGTATTTT
CDR3aa: CASSFREDTQYF
d_gene: .
j_gene: TRBJ2-3
v_gene: TRBV2
abundance: .

CDR3nt: TGTGCCAGCACGGGGCTGGGCAGATACAATGAGCAGTTCTTC
CDR3aa: CASTGLGRYNEQFF
d_gene: .
j_gene: TRBJ2-1
v_gene: TRBV2
abundance: .

CDR3nt: TGCAGTGCTAGATCCGGGACTAGCGGGGGGGCTAGCACAGATACGCAGTATTTT
CDR3aa: CSARSGTSGGASTDTQYF
d_gene: TRBD2
j_gene: TRBJ2-3
v_gene: TRBV20-1
abundance: .

CDR3nt: TGCAGTGCTAGGTCGGACAGGGGGGGGTACGAGCAGTACTTC
CDR3aa: CSARSDRGGYEQYF
d_gene: TRBD1
j_gene: TRBJ2-7
v_gene: TRBV20-1
abundance: once

CDR3nt: TGCAGCGTCGACCACGGGACAGGGGAAGGTCAGTACTTC
CDR3aa: CSVDHGTGEGQYF
d_gene: TRBD1
j_gene: TRBJ2-7
v_gene: TRBV29-1
abundance: once

CDR3nt: TGTGCCAGCAGCTTAGATTACTATGGCTACACCTTC
CDR3aa: CASSLDYYGYTF
d_gene: .
j_gene: TRBJ1-2
v_gene: TRBV7-9
abundance: .